This paragraph covers one T cell receptor (beta chain) sequence. Germline loops: CDR1 KGHSH, CDR2 LQKENI. V gave up 3 bases and J gave up 1 base, with 16 bases separating them. The CDR3 extends over 17 amino acids. PCR was performed using 60 Vbeta and 13 Jbeta primers. TCRdb's copy holds only in-frame clones and misses some; the assay was immunoSEQ multiplex PCR. Found here are around 100,000 clones; the top ten clones hold roughly 0.64%. The data derive from a study of cytomegalovirus exposure and HLA in healthy donors. The sample was PBMCs. V gene TRBV18 combines with J gene TRBJ1-3; tentative D call: TRBD1 (5 bases). The TCR was taken from a man aged 50-59 years in good health and CMV-seronegative. CDR3 amino acids: CASSPTAGPSSGNTIYF. DNA for the CDR3: TGTGCCAGCTCACCGACGGCGGGACCTAGTTCTGGAAACACCATATATTTT.